Sequencing of this T cell receptor (beta chain) was carried out in a study of CD8+ T cells in alopecia areata. Study-level background: Among treated patients, oral tofacitinib was administered at 5 to 10 mg twice daily. Regarding the study as a whole: Normal-skin resident alphabeta T cells also appear among scalp sample sequences.

Germline CDR1 reads SGHTA; CDR2 reads FQGNSA. The CDR3 runs to 15 residues. The V gene lost 5 bases and the J gene lost 9 bases, with 17 bases spanning the gap. A word on this clone: Its matching antigen is unknown.

RNA extraction and reverse transcription yielded cDNA as sequencing template. Assay used: immunoSEQ multiplex PCR; TCRdb lists only in-frame clones, some missing. Here the sample spans 200,000 to 250,000 clones, roughly 69% being singletons. The source is a human donor with alopecia areata. The chain is built from TRBV7-2 and TRBJ1-6; D not certain. The specimen was CD4+ T cells sorted from blood, collected at week 0. As DNA, the CDR3 is TGTGCCAGCAGCCCCTCCGGGGATAGGAGTTCACCCCTCCACTTT. It is translated as CASSPSGDRSSPLHF.